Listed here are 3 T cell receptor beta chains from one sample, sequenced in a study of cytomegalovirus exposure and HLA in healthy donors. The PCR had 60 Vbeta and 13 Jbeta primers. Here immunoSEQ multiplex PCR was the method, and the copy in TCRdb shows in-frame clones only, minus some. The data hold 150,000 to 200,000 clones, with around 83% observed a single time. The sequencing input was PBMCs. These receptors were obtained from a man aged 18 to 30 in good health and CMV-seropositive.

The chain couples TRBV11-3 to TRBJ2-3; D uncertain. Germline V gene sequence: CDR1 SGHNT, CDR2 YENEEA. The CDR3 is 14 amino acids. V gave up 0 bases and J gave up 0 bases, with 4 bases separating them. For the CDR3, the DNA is TGTGCCAGCAGCTTAGATAGTAGCACAGATACGCAGTATTTT. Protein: CASSLDSSTDTQYF.

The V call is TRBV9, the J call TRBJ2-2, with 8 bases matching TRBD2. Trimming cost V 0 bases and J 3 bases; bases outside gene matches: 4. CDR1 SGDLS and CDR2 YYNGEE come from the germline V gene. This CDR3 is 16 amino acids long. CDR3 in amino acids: CASSVDGGAYTGELFF. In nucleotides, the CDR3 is TGTGCCAGCAGCGTAGACGGGGGGGCGTACACCGGGGAGCTGTTTTTT.

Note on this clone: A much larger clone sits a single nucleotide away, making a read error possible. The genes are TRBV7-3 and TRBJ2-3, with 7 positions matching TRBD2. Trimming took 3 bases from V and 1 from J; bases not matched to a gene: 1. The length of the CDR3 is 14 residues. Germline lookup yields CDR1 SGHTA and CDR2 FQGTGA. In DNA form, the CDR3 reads TGTGCCAGCAGCTTCGCGGGGGGCACAGATACGCAGTATTTT. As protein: CASSFAGGTDTQYF.